This T cell receptor (beta chain) was recorded in a study of blood T cell repertoires in COVID-19. Looking at the study overall: Collection of acute and convalescent COVID-19 samples took place in the United States, Italy and Spain. PBMCs, B-cell-depleted T cells, or T cells were the source of the cDNA or gDNA that made up the material.

In the original processing: Reference gene primer amplification yielded estimated nucleated cell counts. Generated by immunoSEQ multiplex PCR, the TCRdb table keeps only in-frame clones and is missing some. V and J calls plus clone size are reproduced from that table; the DNA served to infer D and trimming. The sample records under 300,000 clones, approximately 91% being singletons. Trimming cost V 2 bases and J 6 bases, with 15 bases left between them. This CDR3 comprises 14 residues. Germline assignment: CDR1 SGHTS and CDR2 YDEGEE. The sequenced sample consisted of PBMCs or T cells enriched from blood (not recorded which). The chain links TRBV5-8 to TRBJ2-7; no clear D. This TCR derives from a woman aged 40 to 55 with acute COVID-19. The CDR3 DNA sequence: TGTGCCAGCAGCTTTTCACTATCATCCATCGAGCAGTACTTC. It codes for CASSFSLSSIEQYF.